These 26 T cell receptor beta chains were sequenced from one sample in a study of cytomegalovirus exposure and HLA in healthy donors. TCRdb keeps only in-frame clones here, not all; method: immunoSEQ multiplex PCR. The table includes about 260,000 clones, less than 95% detected once. What was sequenced was PBMCs. The source of these receptors is a woman under 40 in good health and CMV-seronegative.

The V and J genes are TRBV6-5 and TRBJ1-3; 8 nucleotides match TRBD1. Trimming took 10 bases from V and 0 from J; bases not matched to a gene: 2. The CDR3 is 13 amino acids. Germline V gene lookup returns CDR1 MNHEY and CDR2 SVGAGI. The CDR3 sequence: CATTGGSGNTIYF. The DNA for the CDR3 is TGTGCCACAACAGGGGGCTCTGGAAACACCATATATTTT.

The chain combines TRBV6-5 with TRBJ2-2; tentative D call: TRBD1 (6 bases). Per the germline V gene, CDR1 is MNHEY and CDR2 is SVGAGI. This CDR3 is built from 13 residues. The V and J ends lost 2 bases and 8 bases respectively, with 9 bases between them. This chain's CDR3 is CASSYTGPGELFF. DNA of the CDR3: TGTGCCAGCAGTTACACAGGGCCTGGGGAGCTGTTTTTT.

The rearrangement joins TRBV28 to TRBJ2-7, with D possibly TRBD1 on 6 matching bases. Trimming left V 2 bases short and J 3 bases short, with 11 bases between. The CDR3 loop spans 14 amino acids. Germline CDR1 MDHEN, CDR2 SYDVKM. The CDR3 nucleotides read TGTGCCAGCAGTTTAGGACAGTACTACTACGAGCAGTACTTC. Its protein product is CASSLGQYYYEQYF. The full variable domain, its missing parts supplied by reference TRBV28 and TRBJ2-7, is DVKVTQSSRYLVKRTGEKVFLECVQDMDHENMFWYRQDPGLGLRLIYFSYDVKMKEKGDIPEGYSVSREKKERFSLILESASTNQTSMYLCASSLGQYYYEQYFGPGTRLTVT.

The table lists this clone with a count of one. The chain carries TRBV28 and TRBJ1-2; D is ambiguous. The CDR3 is 14 residues long. V lost 4 bases, J lost 3 bases, and 12 bases lay in between. CDR1 is MDHEN and CDR2 is SYDVKM in the germline V gene. Written as DNA, the CDR3 is TGTGCCAGCAGTTCCTTGACGGACTACTATGGCTACACCTTC. As protein: CASSSLTDYYGYTF.

The chain uses TRBV2 and TRBJ2-7; 10 bases match TRBD2. In germline, CDR1 is SNHLY, CDR2 FYNNEI. The CDR3 totals 13 residues. With V trimmed by 6 bases and J by 4 bases, 3 bases remained unmatched. For the CDR3, the DNA is TGTGCCAGCAGCCGAGCGGGAGGGTACGAGCAGTACTTC. Its protein product is CASSRAGGYEQYF.

The gene calls are TRBV28 and TRBJ2-6; tentative D call: TRBD1 (5 bases). This CDR3 spans 15 amino acids. The germline V gene has CDR1 MDHEN and CDR2 SYDVKM. Trimming took off 3 bases at V and 4 bases at J, with 10 bases between the two ends. The CDR3 DNA is TGTGCCAGCAGTTTTGTGCAGGGAGGGGCCAACGTCCTGACTTTC. This translates into CASSFVQGGANVLTF.

This clone was seen only once. This chain connects TRBV28 to TRBJ2-5, with 8 bases aligning to TRBD2. Trimming at V came to 4 bases and at J to 5 bases, leaving 12 bases not matched to a gene. The length of the CDR3 is 16 residues. CDR1 MDHEN and CDR2 SYDVKM come from the germline V gene. CDR3 sequence (DNA): TGTGCCAGCAGTTACCGGAGAGCGGGAGAGAAGGAGACCCAGTACTTC. It specifies CASSYRRAGEKETQYF.

In DNA, the CDR3 is TGTGCCAGCAGCCCGACCCGGGACAGGGGAACCGGGGAGCTGTTTTTT. It specifies CASSPTRDRGTGELFF. The chain recombines TRBV27 with TRBJ2-2; 10 bases match TRBD1. V shed 6 bases and J 5 bases; nucleotides not matched to a gene: 9. Germline lookup yields CDR1 MNHEY and CDR2 SMNVEV (reference sequence). There are 16 residues in the CDR3.

The chain recombines TRBV6-1 with TRBJ2-5; unclear D gene. Trimming stripped 4 bases from V and 5 bases from J, with 11 bases between. Germline V lookup: CDR1 MNHNS, CDR2 SASEGT. This CDR3 is 13 amino acids long. The CDR3 protein is CASSVLRWETQYF. The CDR3 DNA sequence: TGTGCCAGCAGTGTCCTTCGGTGGGAGACCCAGTACTTC.

This clone showed up just a few times. The chain carries TRBV28 and TRBJ2-7; a weak D match, TRBD2 (7 bases). The CDR3 runs 21 residues. The V gene's germline CDR1 is MDHEN and CDR2 SYDVKM. Deletions cut 2 bases from V and 2 bases from J, with 31 bases between. This CDR3 is CASSLSSRGGRGGPQPYEQYF. The CDR3 DNA follows: TGTGCCAGCAGTTTAAGCAGTCGTGGAGGTCGCGGGGGCCCTCAACCCTACGAGCAGTACTTC. The whole variable domain, filled in from reference TRBV28 and TRBJ2-7, reads DVKVTQSSRYLVKRTGEKVFLECVQDMDHENMFWYRQDPGLGLRLIYFSYDVKMKEKGDIPEGYSVSREKKERFSLILESASTNQTSMYLCASSLSSRGGRGGPQPYEQYFGPGTRLTVT.

This chain connects TRBV21-1 to TRBJ2-7; the table's TRBD1 call for D was not verified on the DNA. TRBV21-1 is annotated as a pseudogene. The CDR3 loop spans 15 amino acids. CDR3 amino acids: CASTRQGNSSYEQYF. As DNA, the CDR3 is TGTGCCAGCACCAGACAGGGAAACAGCTCCTACGAGCAGTACTTC.

This chain connects TRBV30 to TRBJ2-1; 7 positions match TRBD1. The CDR3 totals 13 residues. Trimming at V came to 4 bases and at J to 8 bases, leaving 8 bases not matched to a gene. From germline, CDR1 is GTSNPN and CDR2 SVGIG (reference sequence). CDR3 nucleotide sequence: TGTGCCTGGATCCGACAGGGTTATTATGAGCAGTTCTTC. It translates to CAWIRQGYYEQFF. The variable domain in full, with the rest retrieved from reference TRBV30 and TRBJ2-1, is SQTIHQWPATLVQPVGSPLSLECTVEGTSNPNLYWYRQAAGRGLQLLFYSVGIGQISSEVPQNLSASRPQDRQFILSSKKLLLSDSGFYLCAWIRQGYYEQFFGPGTRLTVL.

This clone was seen more than once but under ten times. The gene calls are TRBV9 and TRBJ1-1; D remains ambiguous. The CDR3 is 13 residues long. Trimming cost V 4 bases and J 1 base, with 8 bases left between them. Germline loops: CDR1 SGDLS, CDR2 YYNGEE. CDR3 protein: CASSSFTNTEAFF. CDR3 DNA: TGTGCCAGCAGCTCATTCACGAACACTGAAGCTTTCTTT.

The DNA for the CDR3 is TGTGCCAGCAGCTACCGGGACGCGCCCTACGAGCAGTACTTC. Protein product: CASSYRDAPYEQYF. The chain has TRBV14 and TRBJ2-7; tentatively, D is TRBD1 or TRBD2 (5 bases each). V lost 5 bases and J 2 bases, leaving 13 bases between the germline ends. The CDR3 consists of 14 residues. CDR1 is SGHDN and CDR2 is FVKESK in the germline V gene.

Only one count was recorded for this clone. The chain uses TRBV5-6 and TRBJ2-4; 8 nucleotides match TRBD2. V lost 1 base to trimming and J lost 3 bases; unmatched junction nucleotides: 0. CDR1 is SGHDT and CDR2 is YYEEEE in the germline V gene. The CDR3 consists of 14 residues. CDR3 DNA sequence: TGTGCCAGCAGCTTGACTAGCGGCAAAAACATTCAGTACTTC. Amino acid sequence: CASSLTSGKNIQYF.

Concerning this clone itself: Other DNA sequences in the sample encode the same CDR3. The rearrangement uses TRBV7-9 and TRBJ2-7; D not certain. Germline V lookup: CDR1 SEHNR, CDR2 FQNEAQ (reference sequence). V lost 1 base, J lost 2 bases, and 6 bases lay in between. This CDR3 is built from 13 residues. Here the CDR3 reads CASSLVGAYEQYF. CDR3 nucleotide sequence: TGTGCCAGCAGCTTAGTCGGTGCCTACGAGCAGTACTTC.

This clone was detected only once. This rearrangement joins TRBV28 to TRBJ2-7; D is unresolved. V shed 3 bases and J shed 2 bases, with 11 bases lying between them. The V gene's germline CDR1 is MDHEN and CDR2 SYDVKM. This CDR3 contains 14 residues. The CDR3 protein is CASSLRQRAYEQYF. The CDR3 nucleotides read TGTGCCAGCAGTTTGCGGCAGCGCGCCTACGAGCAGTACTTC. Together with reference TRBV28 and TRBJ2-7, the CDR3 gives the full variable domain: DVKVTQSSRYLVKRTGEKVFLECVQDMDHENMFWYRQDPGLGLRLIYFSYDVKMKEKGDIPEGYSVSREKKERFSLILESASTNQTSMYLCASSLRQRAYEQYFGPGTRLTVT.

V and J are TRBV11-3 and TRBJ1-1; 7 nucleotides align to TRBD1. J was trimmed by 4 bases and V by 4 bases; bases with no gene match: 0. This CDR3 comprises 12 residues. The germline V gene has CDR1 SGHNT and CDR2 YENEEA. CDR3 DNA sequence: TGTGCCAGCAGCTCAGGGGGCACTGAAGCTTTCTTT. Protein product: CASSSGGTEAFF.

The chain has TRBV5-1 and TRBJ2-2, with D unclear. This CDR3 comprises 13 residues. Germline V CDR1 and CDR2: SGHRS, YFSETQ. V was trimmed by 0 bases and J by 4 bases, leaving 4 bases between them. In DNA form, the CDR3 reads TGCGCCAGCAGCTTGGAAGGCACCGGGGAGCTGTTTTTT. Amino acids: CASSLEGTGELFF.

The chain employs TRBV30 and TRBJ1-5, with a weak D call TRBD1 (5 bases). V lost 1 base and J lost 4, with 20 bases in between. Per germline, CDR1 GTSNPN and CDR2 SVGIG (reference sequence). The CDR3 has 17 amino acids. The CDR3 is CAWSGPGGVSLNQPQHF. The CDR3 nucleotides read TGTGCCTGGAGTGGACCCGGGGGAGTATCCCTTAATCAGCCCCAGCATTTT.

The rearrangement uses TRBV7-2 and TRBJ2-3, with D unresolved. The CDR3 is 14 amino acids. The V end lost 4 bases, the J end lost 0 bases, and 8 bases lay between the germline ends. Germline CDR1 SGHTA, CDR2 FQGNSA. The CDR3 coding sequence is TGTGCCAGCAGCTCACAAGCTAGCACAGATACGCAGTATTTT. Amino acid sequence: CASSSQASTDTQYF.

The chain recombines TRBV6-1 with TRBJ2-3; 8 bases match TRBD1. Per germline, CDR1 MNHNS and CDR2 SASEGT. CDR3 length: 14 residues. Trimming at V came to 5 bases and at J to 8 bases, leaving 9 bases not matched to a gene. The CDR3: CASSSGTGFGTQYF. CDR3 nucleotide sequence: TGTGCCAGCAGTTCCGGGACAGGATTCGGTACGCAGTATTTT.

The gene calls are TRBV28 and TRBJ1-2; D not certain. Trimming pared 3 bases from V and 8 bases from J, leaving 19 bases between. The CDR3 is 15 residues long. CDR1 and CDR2 (germline): MDHEN, SYDVKM. In nucleotides, the CDR3 is TGTGCCAGCAGTTTTCCCGCCGGGCCTACTAGGGGCTACACCTTC. Translation: CASSFPAGPTRGYTF.

J is TRBJ2-7 and V is TRBV4-1; 10 bases are a match to TRBD2. This CDR3 spans 16 amino acids. Germline values: CDR1 MGHRA, CDR2 YSYEKL. V trimming: 0 bases; J trimming: 6 bases; junction bases outside the gene matches: 8. The CDR3 DNA follows: TGCGCCAGCAGCCAAGAGCAAGCGGGAGGGCCCTCCGAGCAGTACTTC. It is translated as CASSQEQAGGPSEQYF.

J is TRBJ1-5 and V is TRBV27; no clear D gene. The length of the CDR3 is 13 residues. V was pared by 2 bases and J by 4 bases, with 6 bases between. Germline assignment: CDR1 MNHEY and CDR2 SMNVEV (reference sequence). The CDR3 region is CASSLARNQPQHF. The CDR3 region has the DNA TGTGCCAGCAGTTTAGCCAGAAATCAGCCCCAGCATTTT.

The chain is built from TRBV4-2 and TRBJ1-2, with D possibly being TRBD1 (5 bases). V was shortened by 2 bases and J by 8 bases, with 12 bases between the two germline ends. This CDR3 comprises 13 residues. Germline CDR1 and CDR2: LGHNA and YNFKEQ. The DNA of the CDR3 is TGTGCCAGCAGCCAAAAGCAGGGTCAGGGCTACACCTTC. Translating gives CASSQKQGQGYTF.